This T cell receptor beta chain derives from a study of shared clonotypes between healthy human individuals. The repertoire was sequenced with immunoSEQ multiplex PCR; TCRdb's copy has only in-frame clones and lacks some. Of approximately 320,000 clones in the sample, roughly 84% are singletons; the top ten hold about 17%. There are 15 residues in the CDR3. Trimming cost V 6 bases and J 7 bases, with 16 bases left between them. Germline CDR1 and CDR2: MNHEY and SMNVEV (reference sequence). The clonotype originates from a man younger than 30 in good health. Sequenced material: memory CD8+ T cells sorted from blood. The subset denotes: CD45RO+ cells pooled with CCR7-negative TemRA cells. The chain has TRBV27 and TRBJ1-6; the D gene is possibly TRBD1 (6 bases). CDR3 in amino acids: CASSRVGARNSPLHF. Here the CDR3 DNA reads TGTGCCAGCAGCCGGGTGGGGGCGCGGAATTCACCCCTCCACTTT.